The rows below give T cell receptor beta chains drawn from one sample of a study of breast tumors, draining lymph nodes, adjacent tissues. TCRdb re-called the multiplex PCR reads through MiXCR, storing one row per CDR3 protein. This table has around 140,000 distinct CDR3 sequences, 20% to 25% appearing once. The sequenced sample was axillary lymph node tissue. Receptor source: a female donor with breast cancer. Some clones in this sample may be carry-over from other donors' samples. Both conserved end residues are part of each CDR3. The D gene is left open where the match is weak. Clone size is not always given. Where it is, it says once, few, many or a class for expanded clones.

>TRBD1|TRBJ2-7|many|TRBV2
CASRATGGSYEQYF
TGTGCCAGCAGGGCGACAGGGGGCTCCTACGAGCAGTACTTC
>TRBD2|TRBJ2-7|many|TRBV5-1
CASSLNGGLAGAGSYEQYF
TGCGCCAGCAGCTTGAATGGTGGACTAGCGGGAGCGGGAAGCTACGAGCAGTACTTC
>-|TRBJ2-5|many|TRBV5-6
CASSRQETQYF
TGTGCCAGCAGTCGACAAGAGACCCAGTACTTC
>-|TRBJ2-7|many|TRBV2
CASSPTKTYEQYF
TGTGCCAGCAGTCCTACTAAAACCTACGAGCAGTACTTC
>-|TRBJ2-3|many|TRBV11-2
CASSFRVSLTDTQYF
TGTGCCAGCAGCTTCAGGGTGTCCCTCACAGATACGCAGTATTTT
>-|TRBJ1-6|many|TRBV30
CAWSVTRETPLHF
TGTGCCTGGAGTGTAACGCGAGAGACACCCCTCCACTTT
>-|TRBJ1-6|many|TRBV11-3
CASSFGTPNSPLHF
TGTGCCAGCAGCTTCGGGACACCTAATTCACCCCTCCACTTT
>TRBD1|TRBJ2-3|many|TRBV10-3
CAISGTGGSADTQYF
TGTGCCATCAGTGGGACAGGGGGTTCCGCAGATACGCAGTATTTT
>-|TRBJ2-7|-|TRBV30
CAWSRGGDEQYF
TGTGCCTGGAGCAGGGGGGGGGACGAGCAGTACTTC
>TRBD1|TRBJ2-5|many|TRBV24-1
CATKRDRGKETQYF
TGTGCCACCAAACGGGACAGGGGGAAAGAGACCCAGTACTTC
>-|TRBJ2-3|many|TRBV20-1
CSAPPGRDRDTQYF
TGCAGTGCCCCCCCGGGGAGGGACAGAGATACGCAGTATTTT
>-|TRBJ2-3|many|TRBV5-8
CASRIGQRSTDTQYF
TGTGCCAGCAGGATCGGACAGCGAAGCACAGATACGCAGTATTTT
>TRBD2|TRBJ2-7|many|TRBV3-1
CASSQGLAGTYEQYF
TGCGCCAGCAGCCAGGGACTAGCGGGGACCTACGAGCAGTACTTC
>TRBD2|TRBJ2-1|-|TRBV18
CASSPPSSGRANEQFF
TGTGCCAGCTCACCACCTTCGAGCGGGAGGGCCAATGAGCAGTTCTTC
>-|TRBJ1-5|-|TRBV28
CASSKGTAKSNQPQHF
TGTGCCAGCAGTAAAGGGACCGCTAAGTCCAATCAGCCCCAGCATTTT
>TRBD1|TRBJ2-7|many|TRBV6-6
CASSSTGLYEQYF
TGTGCCAGCAGTTCGACAGGGTTGTACGAGCAGTACTTC
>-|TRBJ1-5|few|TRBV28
CASSLEMAGNQPQHF
TGTGCCAGCAGTTTAGAGATGGCAGGCAATCAGCCCCAGCATTTT
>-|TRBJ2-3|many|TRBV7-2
CASSLRPGSDTQYF
TGTGCCAGCAGCTTGAGACCGGGGTCGGATACGCAGTATTTT
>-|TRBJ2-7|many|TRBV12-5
CASGRHHPGEQYF
TGTGCTAGTGGCCGTCACCACCCAGGCGAGCAGTACTTC
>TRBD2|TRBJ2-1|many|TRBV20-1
CSGDGTSGRGDEQFF
TGCAGTGGGGACGGCACTAGCGGGAGAGGGGATGAGCAGTTCTTC
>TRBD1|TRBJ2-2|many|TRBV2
CASRGDRNTGELFF
TGTGCCAGCAGAGGGGACAGGAACACCGGGGAGCTGTTTTTT
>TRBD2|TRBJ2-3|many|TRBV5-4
CASSVTSGSTDTQYF
TGTGCCAGCAGCGTGACTAGCGGGAGCACAGATACGCAGTATTTT
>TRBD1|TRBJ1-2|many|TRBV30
CAWRQTGGNGYTF
TGTGCCTGGAGGCAGACAGGGGGAAATGGCTACACCTTC
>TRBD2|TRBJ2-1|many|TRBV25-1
CASSESGGRTYNEQFF
TGTGCCAGCAGTGAATCTGGCGGGAGGACCTACAATGAGCAGTTCTTC
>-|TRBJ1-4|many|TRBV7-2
CASSVGRKNEKLFF
TGTGCCAGCAGCGTAGGACGGAAGAATGAAAAACTGTTTTTT
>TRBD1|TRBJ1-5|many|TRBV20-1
CSARAPGQGYQPQHF
TGCAGTGCTAGGGCCCCGGGACAGGGGTACCAGCCCCAGCATTTT
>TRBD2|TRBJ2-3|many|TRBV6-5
CASSRGLGGTDTQYF
TGTGCCAGCAGTAGGGGACTAGGTGGCACAGATACGCAGTATTTT